These T cell receptor beta chains were read from a single sample in a study of blood T cell repertoires in COVID-19. Some clones are missing from TCRdb's copy, which holds only in-frame ones; the method was immunoSEQ multiplex PCR. The sample carries roughly 290,000 clones, approximately 86% recorded once. Sequenced: peripheral blood. The source is a woman aged 30 to 39 who had recovered from COVID-19. CDR3s include the opening cysteine and the closing phenylalanine or tryptophan. Each record gives: CDR3 DNA, CDR3 protein, CDR3 length, D gene, J gene, V gene, clone size. D genes are given only for firm matches. Part of the rows lack a size; the others show once, few, many or a class for expanded clones.

TGTGCCAGCAGCGTTACTAGCGATTACACCGGGGAGCTGTTTTTT	CASSVTSDYTGELFF	15	TRBD2	TRBJ2-2	TRBV9	-
TGTGCCAGCAGTTTAGGACTAGCGGGAGGGACCTACGAGCAGTACTTC	CASSLGLAGGTYEQYF	16	TRBD2	TRBJ2-7	TRBV28	-
TGTGCCATCAGTGAAGGGACTAGCGGGGGGGGCCCAGATACGCAGTATTTT	CAISEGTSGGGPDTQYF	17	TRBD2	TRBJ2-3	TRBV10-3	-
TGTGCCAGCAGCGGAGACCTACTGGGAGGGGGTGGCTACACCTTC	CASSGDLLGGGGYTF	15	-	TRBJ1-2	TRBV9	-
TGTGCCAGCAGTTACCCGGGACTGTCCTACGAGCAGTACTTC	CASSYPGLSYEQYF	14	-	TRBJ2-7	TRBV6-2/TRBV6-3	-
TGTGCCAGCACCGGGATAGCGGCGAGAGAGACCCAGTACTTC	CASTGIAARETQYF	14	-	TRBJ2-5	TRBV2	-
TGTGCCAGCAGTTACGAGGAGGGCACTGAAGCTTTCTTT	CASSYEEGTEAFF	13	-	TRBJ1-1	TRBV6-5	-
TGTGCCAGCAGCCTGGGGGGGGCCAGTGGCTACACCTTC	CASSLGGASGYTF	13	-	TRBJ1-2	TRBV28	once
TGTGCCAGTAGTAACCTCGGTAACTATGGCTACACCTTC	CASSNLGNYGYTF	13	-	TRBJ1-2	TRBV19	-
TGTGCCACCCGCATGACAGGGGGGAATCAGCCCCAGCATTTT	CATRMTGGNQPQHF	14	TRBD1	TRBJ1-5	TRBV19	once
TGTGCCAGCAGCTCCGGACTAGCGGGGGACTACGAGCAGTACTTC	CASSSGLAGDYEQYF	15	TRBD2	TRBJ2-7	TRBV5-6	once
TGTGCCAGCACCTTCGGACAGCCCTCCTACAATGAGCAGTTCTTC	CASTFGQPSYNEQFF	15	-	TRBJ2-1	TRBV5-4	few
TGTGCCACCCGGGACAGTACTTCCTCTGGGGCCAACGTCCTGACTTTC	CATRDSTSSGANVLTF	16	TRBD1	TRBJ2-6	TRBV19	-
TGTGCCAGCACGCCGCTAGCGGGAGGGCCCCTCTCCGAGCAGTACTTC	CASTPLAGGPLSEQYF	16	TRBD2	TRBJ2-7	TRBV5-4	once
TGTGCCAGCAGTTTTTATGCGACAGCCTACGAGCAGTACTTC	CASSFYATAYEQYF	14	-	TRBJ2-7	TRBV28	-
TGTGCCAGCAGCATAGCGGGAGGGCCGAGGGAGCAGTACTTC	CASSIAGGPREQYF	14	TRBD2	TRBJ2-7	TRBV5-4	-
TGTGCCAGCACCCCCGGGACAGGGTCCTACGAGCAGTACTTC	CASTPGTGSYEQYF	14	TRBD1	TRBJ2-7	TRBV9	-
TGTGCCAGCAGCCCCCGAAAGACAGGGAACACTGAAGCTTTCTTT	CASSPRKTGNTEAFF	15	-	TRBJ1-1	TRBV7-9	-
TGTGCCAGCAGTTTACGGGGGGTATTGTCCAATGAGCAGTTCTTC	CASSLRGVLSNEQFF	15	TRBD2	TRBJ2-1	TRBV28	-
TGTGCCAGCAGCTTTGATACAGGGCCCTACGAGCAGTACTTC	CASSFDTGPYEQYF	14	-	TRBJ2-7	TRBV7-2	-
TGTGCCAGCAGTCCAGGAAACAGGGCAACCTACGAGCAGTACTTC	CASSPGNRATYEQYF	15	-	TRBJ2-7	TRBV27	-
TGTGCCAGCAGCGTCGGACAGGACACAGATACGCAGTATTTT	CASSVGQDTDTQYF	14	TRBD1	TRBJ2-3	TRBV9	-
TGTGCCAGCATCCAAGGGTCTGGGACAGGGAAAAACATTCAGTACTTC	CASIQGSGTGKNIQYF	16	TRBD1	TRBJ2-4	TRBV2	-
TGTGCCACCAGCAGCGACAGGGACGGCTACGAGCAGTACTTC	CATSSDRDGYEQYF	14	TRBD1	TRBJ2-7	TRBV15	-
TGTGCCAGCAGCGGACCGGGGTACACTGAAGCTTTCTTT	CASSGPGYTEAFF	13	-	TRBJ1-1	TRBV7-9	-
TGTGCCAGCAGCGTCATCAGCGACAGCACAGATACGCAGTATTTT	CASSVISDSTDTQYF	15	-	TRBJ2-3	TRBV7-9	-
TGTGCCAGTAGTATGACGGGGGTTCGGACTGAAGCTTTCTTT	CASSMTGVRTEAFF	14	-	TRBJ1-1	TRBV19	-
TGTGCCAGCAGTTATGCGGGAGCCTACGAGCAGTACTTC	CASSYAGAYEQYF	13	TRBD2	TRBJ2-7	TRBV6-5	few
TGTGCCGCCGGGACAGGGAACTCTGGAAACACCATATATTTT	CAAGTGNSGNTIYF	14	TRBD1	TRBJ1-3	TRBV2	once
TGTGCCAGCAGCCAACTATCTAACAATGAGCAGTTCTTC	CASSQLSNNEQFF	13	-	TRBJ2-1	TRBV3-1/TRBV3-2	-
TGTGCCAGCAGTTTCGAGGACAGCCGGCAGTTGATCTATGGCTACACCTTC	CASSFEDSRQLIYGYTF	17	-	TRBJ1-2	TRBV28	few
TGTGCCTGGAGTTCTAAGGGGGTTCCCGAAGACACCATATATTTT	CAWSSKGVPEDTIYF	15	-	TRBJ1-3	TRBV30	-
TGTGCCAGCAGTGACGGGACAGGGGGCACAGATACGCAGTATTTT	CASSDGTGGTDTQYF	15	TRBD1	TRBJ2-3	TRBV6-4	medium-sized
TGTGCCAGCAGTGAATCAGGCGGGGGGCCATATGAGCAGTTCTTC	CASSESGGGPYEQFF	15	TRBD2	TRBJ2-1	TRBV6-1	-
TGTGCCATCAGTGAGGCAGGGGGCAGCACCGGGGAGCTGTTTTTT	CAISEAGGSTGELFF	15	TRBD1	TRBJ2-2	TRBV10-3	-
TGTGCCAGCGGTAGACAGGGGGCCGGCAATCAGCCCCAGCATTTT	CASGRQGAGNQPQHF	15	TRBD1	TRBJ1-5	TRBV6-5	-
TGTGCCAGCAGCTTGCTCGGCAATCAGCCCCAGCATTTT	CASSLLGNQPQHF	13	-	TRBJ1-5	TRBV5-6	-
TGCGCCAGCAGCCAAGAAGAGACTAGCCGAACCTACGAGCAGTACTTC	CASSQEETSRTYEQYF	16	TRBD2	TRBJ2-7	TRBV4-3	-
TGTGCCAGCAGTGGTGACAGGCCCTACGAGCAGTACTTC	CASSGDRPYEQYF	13	-	TRBJ2-7	TRBV2	-
TGCGCCAGCAGCTTGGATCCAGGGGGCAATCAGCCCCAGCATTTT	CASSLDPGGNQPQHF	15	-	TRBJ1-5	TRBV5-1	-
TGTGCCAGCCGGCTGGGACAGGGGCGCAATGAGCAGTTCTTC	CASRLGQGRNEQFF	14	TRBD1	TRBJ2-1	TRBV7-9	-
TGCGCCAGCAGCAGCGGGAGGGCCGGGGAGACCCAGTACTTC	CASSSGRAGETQYF	14	TRBD2	TRBJ2-5	TRBV5-1	-
TGTGCCAGCAGCGTAGCGGCGAGAGGACAGAGTAATGAAAAACTGTTTTTT	CASSVAARGQSNEKLFF	17	-	TRBJ1-4	TRBV9	once
TGTGCCAGCGGGACAGAGTCCTACACCTTC	CASGTESYTF	10	TRBD1	TRBJ1-2	TRBV2	-
TGTGCCAGCAGTAACCGACAGGTTAGCTACGAGCAGTACTTC	CASSNRQVSYEQYF	14	-	TRBJ2-7	TRBV6-6	-
TGCAGCGTTGCGCCTAGCGGGAGTGGGGGTGAGCAGTTCTTC	CSVAPSGSGGEQFF	14	TRBD2	TRBJ2-1	TRBV29-1	-
TGTGCCAGCAGTTTATCGGGACTAAAAACAGATACGCAGTATTTT	CASSLSGLKTDTQYF	15	TRBD2	TRBJ2-3	TRBV28	-
TGTGCCAGCAGCTCCCGACGGGAAAATGAAAAACTGTTTTTT	CASSSRRENEKLFF	14	-	TRBJ1-4	TRBV7-9	-
TGTGCCAGCTCTACCACTATAGGGGCCGGAAACACCATATATTTT	CASSTTIGAGNTIYF	15	-	TRBJ1-3	TRBV18	-
TGTGCCAGCAGTTACTCGGTGGACATTCCCGGGGAGCTGTTTTTT	CASSYSVDIPGELFF	15	-	TRBJ2-2	TRBV6-2/TRBV6-3	-
TGTGCCAGCAGCTTAGTGACAGCCCCGGTTGAGGAAAAACTGTTTTTT	CASSLVTAPVEEKLFF	16	-	TRBJ1-4	TRBV7-8	-
TGTGCCAGCAGCTTGGCAGAAACTAGCAATCAGCCCCAGCATTTT	CASSLAETSNQPQHF	15	-	TRBJ1-5	TRBV5-5	-
TGTGCCAGCAGCTTAGGATCGGGGGTCAGGCCTAACTATGGCTACACCTTC	CASSLGSGVRPNYGYTF	17	-	TRBJ1-2	TRBV7-9	-
TGCGCCAGCAGCTTGTCCCTGAGCCTTTCGTACAATGAGCAGTTCTTC	CASSLSLSLSYNEQFF	16	-	TRBJ2-1	TRBV5-1	-